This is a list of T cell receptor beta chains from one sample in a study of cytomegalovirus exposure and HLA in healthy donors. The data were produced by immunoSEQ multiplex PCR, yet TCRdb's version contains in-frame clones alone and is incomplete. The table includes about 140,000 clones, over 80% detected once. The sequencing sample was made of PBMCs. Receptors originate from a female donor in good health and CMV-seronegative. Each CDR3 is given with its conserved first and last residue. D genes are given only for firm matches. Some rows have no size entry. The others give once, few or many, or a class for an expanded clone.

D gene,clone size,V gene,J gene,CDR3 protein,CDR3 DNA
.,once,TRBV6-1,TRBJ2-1,CASSEGASYNEQFF,TGTGCCAGCAGTGAAGGTGCGTCCTACAATGAGCAGTTCTTC
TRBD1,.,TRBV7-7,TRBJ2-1,CASSLGQGDEQFF,TGTGCCAGCAGCTTAGGACAGGGGGATGAGCAGTTCTTC
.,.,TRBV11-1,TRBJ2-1,CASGEGDYYNEQFF,TGTGCCAGCGGGGAGGGGGACTATTACAATGAGCAGTTCTTC
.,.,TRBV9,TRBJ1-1,CASSVGGTLNTEAFF,TGTGCCAGCAGCGTAGGGGGCACTCTGAACACTGAAGCTTTCTTT
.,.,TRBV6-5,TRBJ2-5,CASSYPRVKGEETQYF,TGTGCCAGCAGTTACCCGAGGGTAAAGGGGGAAGAGACCCAGTACTTC
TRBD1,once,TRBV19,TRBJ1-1,CASSSDRGRWTEAFF,TGTGCCAGTAGTTCGGACAGGGGGCGGTGGACTGAAGCTTTCTTT
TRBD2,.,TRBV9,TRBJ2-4,CASSAPSGRAGAKNIQYF,TGTGCCAGCAGCGCCCCTAGCGGGAGGGCCGGGGCCAAAAACATTCAGTACTTC
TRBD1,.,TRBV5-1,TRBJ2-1,CASSSGDRGSSYNEQFF,TGCGCCAGCAGCTCCGGGGACAGGGGGTCATCCTACAATGAGCAGTTCTTC
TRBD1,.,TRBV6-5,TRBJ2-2,CASRPGTEHGELFF,TGTGCCAGCAGACCCGGGACAGAGCACGGGGAGCTGTTTTTT
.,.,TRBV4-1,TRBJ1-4,CASSLLQGGHEKLFF,TGCGCCAGCAGCCTGCTACAGGGCGGACATGAAAAACTGTTTTTT
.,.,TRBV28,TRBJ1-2,CASSSSNYGYTF,TGTGCCAGCAGTTCCTCTAACTATGGCTACACCTTC
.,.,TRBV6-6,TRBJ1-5,CASKFRGEVQPQHF,TGTGCCAGCAAGTTCAGGGGTGAGGTTCAGCCCCAGCATTTT
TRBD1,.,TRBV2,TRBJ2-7,CASIEGQGISGYEQYF,TGTGCCAGCATCGAGGGACAGGGAATATCTGGCTACGAGCAGTACTTC
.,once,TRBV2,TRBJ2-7,CASSTDRHSSYEQYF,TGTGCCAGCAGTACCGACAGGCACAGCTCCTACGAGCAGTACTTC
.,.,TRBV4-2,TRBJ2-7,CASSTGQSYEQYF,TGTGCCAGCAGCACCGGACAGAGCTACGAGCAGTACTTC